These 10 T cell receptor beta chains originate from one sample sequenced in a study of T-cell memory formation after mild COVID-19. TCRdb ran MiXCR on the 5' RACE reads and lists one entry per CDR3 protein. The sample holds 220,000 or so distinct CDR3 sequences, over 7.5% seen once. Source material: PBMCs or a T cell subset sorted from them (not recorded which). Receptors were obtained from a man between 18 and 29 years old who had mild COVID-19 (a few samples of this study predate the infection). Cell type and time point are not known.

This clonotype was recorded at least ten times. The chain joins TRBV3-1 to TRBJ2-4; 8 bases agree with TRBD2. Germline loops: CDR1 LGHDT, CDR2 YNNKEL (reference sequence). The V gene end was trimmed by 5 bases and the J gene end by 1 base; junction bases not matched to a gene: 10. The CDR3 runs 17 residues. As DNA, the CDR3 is TGTGCCAGCAGCTCAAATGACGGGGGGGCCGCCAAAAACATTCAGTACTTC. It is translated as CASSSNDGGAAKNIQYF.

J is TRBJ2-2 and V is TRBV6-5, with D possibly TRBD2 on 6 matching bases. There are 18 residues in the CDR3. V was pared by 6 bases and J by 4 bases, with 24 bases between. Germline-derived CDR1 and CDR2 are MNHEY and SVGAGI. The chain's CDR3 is CASRSPRGGAGSTGELFF. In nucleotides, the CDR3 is TGTGCCAGCAGGAGCCCTAGGGGCGGGGCGGGTAGCACCGGGGAGCTGTTTTTT.

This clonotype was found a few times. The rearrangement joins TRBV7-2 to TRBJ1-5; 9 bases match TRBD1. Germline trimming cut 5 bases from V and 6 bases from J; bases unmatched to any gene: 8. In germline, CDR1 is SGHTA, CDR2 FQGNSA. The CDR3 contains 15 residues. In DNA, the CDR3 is TGTGCCAGCAGCCTTAACAGGGGGCGCGGTCAGCCCCAGCATTTT. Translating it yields CASSLNRGRGQPQHF. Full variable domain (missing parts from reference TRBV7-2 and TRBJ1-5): GAGVSQSPSNKVTEKGKDVELRCDPISGHTALYWYRQSLGQGLEFLIYFQGNSAPDKSGLPSDRFSAERTGGSVSTLTIQRTQQEDSAVYLCASSLNRGRGQPQHFGDGTRLSIL.

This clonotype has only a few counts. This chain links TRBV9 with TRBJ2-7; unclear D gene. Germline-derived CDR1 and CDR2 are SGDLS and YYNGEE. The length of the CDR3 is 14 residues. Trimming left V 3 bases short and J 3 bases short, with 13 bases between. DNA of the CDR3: TGTGCCAGCAGCGCGCAAAAAGCCGGCTACGAGCAGTACTTC. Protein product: CASSAQKAGYEQYF.

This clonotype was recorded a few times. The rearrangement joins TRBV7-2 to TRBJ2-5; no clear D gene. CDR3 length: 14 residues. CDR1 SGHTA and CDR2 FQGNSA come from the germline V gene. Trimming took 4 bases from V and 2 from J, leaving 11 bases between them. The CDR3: CASSSSAPQETQYF. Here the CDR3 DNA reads TGTGCCAGCAGCTCCAGCGCTCCACAAGAGACCCAGTACTTC.

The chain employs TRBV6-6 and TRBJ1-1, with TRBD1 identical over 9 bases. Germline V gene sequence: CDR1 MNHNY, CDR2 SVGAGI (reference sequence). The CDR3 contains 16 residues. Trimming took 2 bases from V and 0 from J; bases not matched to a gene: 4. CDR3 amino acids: CASSYPGQGMNTEAFF. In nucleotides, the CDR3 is TGTGCCAGCAGTTACCCGGGACAGGGCATGAACACTGAAGCTTTCTTT.

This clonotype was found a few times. For the CDR3, the DNA is TGTGCCAGCAGAAGGGTTTTCGGCTACGAGCAGTACTTC. This translates into CASRRVFGYEQYF. This rearrangement joins TRBV25-1 to TRBJ2-7; D call uncertain. The V and J ends lost 6 bases and 3 bases respectively, with 12 bases between them. This CDR3 spans 13 amino acids. The germline gives CDR1 MGHDK, CDR2 SYGVNS.

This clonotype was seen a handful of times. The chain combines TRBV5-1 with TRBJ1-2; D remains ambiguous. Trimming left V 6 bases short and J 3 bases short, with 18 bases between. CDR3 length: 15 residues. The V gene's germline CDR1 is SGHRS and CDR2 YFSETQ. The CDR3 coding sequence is TGCGCCAGCAACTTTGACCCGGGAGGGTACTATGGCTACACCTTC. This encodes CASNFDPGGYYGYTF.

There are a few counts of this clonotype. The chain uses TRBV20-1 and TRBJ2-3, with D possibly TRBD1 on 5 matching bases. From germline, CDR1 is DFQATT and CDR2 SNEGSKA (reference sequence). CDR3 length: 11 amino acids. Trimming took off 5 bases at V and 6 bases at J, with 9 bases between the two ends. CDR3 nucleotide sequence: TGCAGTGCTTGGGGCGTTGATACGCAGTATTTT. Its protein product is CSAWGVDTQYF.

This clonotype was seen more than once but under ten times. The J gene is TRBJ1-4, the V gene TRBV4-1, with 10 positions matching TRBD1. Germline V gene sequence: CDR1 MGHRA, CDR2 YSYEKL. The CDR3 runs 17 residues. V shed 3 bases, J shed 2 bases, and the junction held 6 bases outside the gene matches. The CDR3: CASSHAGQGITNEKLFF. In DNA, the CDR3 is TGCGCCAGCAGCCATGCGGGACAGGGGATTACTAATGAAAAACTGTTTTTT.